The 8 T cell receptor beta chains below come from one sample, sequenced in a study of blood T cell repertoires in COVID-19. Profiled with immunoSEQ multiplex PCR; TCRdb holds only in-frame clones, not every one. Here the sample spans around 500,000 clones, approximately 85% being singletons. Source material: peripheral blood. The receptors here all came from a human donor in a cohort sampled during active COVID-19.

The J gene is TRBJ1-4, the V gene TRBV29-1, with D hard to call. Trimming took off 5 bases at V and 0 bases at J, with 10 bases between the two ends. Per germline, CDR1 SQVTM and CDR2 ANQGSEA. The CDR3 is made up of 14 amino acids. As DNA, the CDR3 is TGCAGCGTTCGGGGATTCGCAACTAATGAAAAACTGTTTTTT. Protein: CSVRGFATNEKLFF.

A remark on this clone: The same CDR3 is also encoded by other DNA sequences in this sample. V and J are TRBV7-2 and TRBJ1-5; 9 bases map to TRBD1. Germline CDR1 reads SGHTA; CDR2 reads FQGNSA. J gave up 6 bases and V 1 base, and 1 base lay outside the gene matches. This CDR3 comprises 14 residues. CDR3 sequence: CASSLGQGGQPQHF. Written as DNA, the CDR3 is TGTGCCAGCAGCTTAGGACAGGGGGGTCAGCCCCAGCATTTT.

This clone turned up a few times. This chain links TRBV7-3 with TRBJ2-1, with 11 bases fitting TRBD2. The CDR3 runs 16 residues. Germline loops: CDR1 SGHTA, CDR2 FQGTGA. V was pared by 1 base and J by 8 bases, with 7 bases of the junction left unmatched. The chain's CDR3 is CASSLKLAGGSDEQFF. The CDR3, as DNA: TGTGCCAGCAGCTTAAAATTAGCGGGAGGGAGCGATGAGCAGTTCTTC.

The chain employs TRBV6-5 and TRBJ2-7; 9 bases align to TRBD1. J lost 2 bases, V lost 6 bases, and 8 bases had no gene match. The CDR3 spans 15 residues. Germline loops: CDR1 MNHEY, CDR2 SVGAGI. CDR3 amino acids: CASSRSGQGTYEQYF. CDR3 DNA sequence: TGTGCCAGCAGCCGCTCGGGACAGGGCACCTACGAGCAGTACTTC.

This clone was seen at least ten times. The genes are TRBV10-2 and TRBJ1-5; D might be TRBD1 (5 bases). From germline, CDR1 is WSHSY and CDR2 SAAADI. The CDR3 consists of 15 residues. V lost 8 bases and J 1 base, leaving 15 bases between the germline ends. CDR3 DNA: TGCGCCAGCGGGGAGGGGTATGGGAGCAATCAGCCCCAGCATTTT. Translated: CASGEGYGSNQPQHF.

This clone was counted once. The J gene is TRBJ2-1, the V gene TRBV19, with 7 bases that match TRBD2. CDR1 is LNHDA, CDR2 SQIVND, per germline (reference sequence). This CDR3 comprises 16 residues. The junction had 16 bases not matched to a gene; V was cut back by 4 bases and J by 10 bases. The CDR3 coding sequence is TGTGCCAGTAGTACGGGGGACTATGGAGGTGGAAAGGAGCAGTTCTTC. Translating gives CASSTGDYGGGKEQFF.

The J gene is TRBJ1-2, the V gene TRBV5-5; TRBD1 matches at 11 bases. After removal of 4 bases from V and 8 bases from J, the junction contained 7 bases not matched to a gene. The CDR3 totals 14 residues. Germline CDR1 and CDR2: SGHKS and YYEKEE (reference sequence). CDR3 protein: CASSPGQGDRGYTF. The CDR3 DNA sequence: TGTGCCAGCAGCCCGGGACAGGGGGATAGGGGCTACACCTTC. The entire variable domain, with the rest obtained from reference TRBV5-5 and TRBJ1-2, is as follows: DAGVTQSPTHLIKTRGQQVTLRCSPISGHKSVSWYQQVLGQGPQFIFQYYEKEERGRGNFPDRFSARQFPNYSSELNVNALLLGDSALYLCASSPGQGDRGYTFGSGTRLTVV.

This clone was detected once. This rearrangement joins TRBV6-2 or TRBV6-3 to TRBJ2-7, with 10 bases fitting TRBD1. CDR1 and CDR2 (germline): MNHEY, SVGEGT. Unmatched junction bases numbered 9, after V lost 5 bases and J lost 5 bases. CDR3 size: 15 residues. The CDR3 DNA follows: TGTGCCAGCAGTAAACTCGGGACAGGGGTCGACGAGCAGTACTTC. Translation gives CASSKLGTGVDEQYF.